The sequence of this T cell receptor (beta chain) was determined in a study of shared clonotypes between healthy human individuals (TCRdb year 2020). For context, the study as a whole: Three men and a couple of women, aged 18 to 49 years, made up the cohort. For each donor, CD4 naive and CD4 memory were each given three plates, CD8 naive was given two plates, and CD8 memory was given one plate. Per donor, leukapheresis produced somewhere between about 0.85 and 10 billion PBMCs. Blood TCR repertoires of about 5 healthy adults were deeply sequenced to estimate repertoire size and the extent of clonotype sharing between individuals. Different laboratories and diverse techniques were used to prepare libraries and sequence TCR repertoires, to increase sequencing depth and limit assay-specific biases. What the research found in general, with its limitations: Even with the large sequencing depth, rarefaction of the sorted-subset datasets indicated that sequencing was incomplete. About 5% of naive CD4, 3.5% of naive CD8, about 2.5% of memory CD4, and approximately 0.39% of memory CD8 clonotypes were shared across four donors. The small number of donors limited the genetic and exposure-history diversity represented. Compared with non-shared clonotypes, the clonotypes found in all four sorted-subset donors had higher generation probabilities. Only blood was sampled, and tissue TCR repertoires likely differ from those in blood. Pairwise subsampling indicated that sequencing depth was expected to affect the degree of clonotype sharing among donors. Larger estimated clonotype richness was generally found for naive subsets than for memory subsets.

V drops 6 bases and J drops 2 bases, leaving 12 bases in between. Inclusive of the bounding cysteine and phenylalanine, the CDR3 is 13 residues long. Only the CDR3 region is kept as DNA, spanning 39 bases read in frame from base 1. CDR1 and CDR2 were assigned from the germline V gene as SGHRS and YFSETQ. In its sample, this clone was seen once. It has no known antigen specificity. No per-base quality is available; no much larger clone lies one base away. Using the deep immunoSEQ assay, multiplex PCR amplified TCR CDR3 regions from genomic DNA. Genomic DNA extracted from each cell subset was distributed evenly over all wells of several immunoSEQ 96-well plates, and each plate served as one replicate. Each replicate PCR for sorted subsets received about 200 ng genomic DNA, equal to about 29,000 T cell genomes. Purified libraries were measured with a Qubit 3.0 fluorometer, size-checked on a Bioanalyzer 2100, and measured again with the KAPA Library Quantification kit. Every immunoSEQ 96-well plate was sequenced on a dedicated single-read 150-cycle Illumina NextSeq 550 flow cell. Concerning the study's data processing: Because the immunoSEQ output held only junctional sequences and lacked quality scores, the filtering could not match the filtering applied to full-length reads. To assign V/J genes and CDR3, sequences were annotated against IMGT germline references using PyIR, a Python wrapper for IgBLAST v1.9. Any read was removed if the V/J assignment was weak (E-value above 1e-6), the CDR3 was missing, or the read contained stop codons, out-of-frame junctions, or ambiguous translated residues. V3J clonotypes were defined as sequences sharing the same inferred V gene, J gene, and CDR3 amino acid sequence. To compute the percentage overlap between repertoires, the number of shared unique clonotypes was divided by the size of the smaller repertoire. RTK rarefaction, the Chao1 estimator, and Recon v2.1 estimates of unobserved clonotypes were used to assess repertoire richness. Generation probabilities for all TCRbeta clonotypes obtained by the gDNA method from a handful of donors were computed using OLGA. TCRdb limited this immuneACCESS table to in-frame rearrangements with V and J called. A share of clones is missing; checked studies link under half to unresolved V genes, and the rest is unexplained. D and trimming come from the DNA, and the V and J calls and clone size come from that table. The sample yields over a million clones; approximately 80% were counted once. About 0.52% of the sample lies in the top ten.

Healthy HIV-negative adults with no recently reported acute infections or vaccinations were included as donors. Every donor was a Caucasian adult living in Nashville, Tennessee, USA. CD4+ T cells were enriched by magnetic negative selection, after which naive cells were positively selected on CD45RA and the negative fraction was taken as the memory subset. After blood collection by leukapheresis, PBMCs were isolated using Ficoll-Histopaque density gradient centrifugation and then cryopreserved in the vapor phase of liquid nitrogen. Analytical flow cytometry was used to check the purity and quantity of every magnetically sorted T cell population. Each sorted fraction had its genomic DNA isolated and then quantified by UV absorbance on a Nanodrop 2000c.

Sample: memory CD4+ T cells from PBMCs. In the paper's terms, the cell subset or site label means: CD45RA-negative fraction. The clonotype originates from a man younger than 35 in good health. Some clones in this sample may be carry-over from other donors' samples. The chain is encoded by TRBV5-1 joined to TRBJ2-7; TRBD2 is possibly the D segment (5 matching bases). The DNA sequence is TGCGCCAGCACCAGTGAGGGTACCTACGAGCAGTACTTC. Its translation reads: CASTSEGTYEQYF.